This T cell receptor beta chain was profiled in a study of blood T cell repertoires in COVID-19. On the study more broadly: Specimens from acute and convalescent COVID-19 originated in the United States, Italy and Spain.

As originally analysed: Cell counts per sample came from amplifying reference gene primers. TCRdb keeps only in-frame clones here, not all; method: immunoSEQ multiplex PCR. V, J and clone size are those of that table, while D and trimming were read from the DNA. The repertoire holds 130,000 to 150,000 clones, 80% seen once, with roughly 3.6% in the top ten. Trimming cost V 5 bases and J 6 bases; bases outside gene matches: 6. In germline, CDR1 is SNHLY, CDR2 FYNNEI. The CDR3 loop spans 15 amino acids. Input material: peripheral blood. The genes are TRBV2 and TRBJ2-4, with 11 bases that match TRBD2. The source is a man in his 70s who had recovered from COVID-19. DNA of the CDR3: TGTGCCAGCAGTAGGATGACTAGCGGGACAAACATTCAGTACTTC. Amino acids: CASSRMTSGTNIQYF.